The clone carrying this T cell receptor (beta chain) was detected many times. Its antigen is undetermined. This record belongs to a study of T cells after posttransplantation cyclophosphamide. The length of the CDR3 is 15 residues. V gave up 5 bases and J gave up 3 bases; unmatched junction bases: 9. CDR1 is SGHTA and CDR2 is FQGTGA in the germline V gene. Assay used: immunoSEQ multiplex PCR; TCRdb lists only in-frame clones, some missing. Observed are tens of thousands of clones, no singletons, with the top ten taking 2% to 3%. General observations from the study: Later post-transplant blood repertoires were often dominated by donor CD8+ memory clones. Blood and skin or GI T cell repertoires showed limited TRB overlap. Recipient CMV seropositivity and CMV reactivation strongly tracked TRB clonality.

The chain links TRBV7-3 to TRBJ2-7; 8 bases are a match to TRBD1. The TCR comes from a man aged 50 or older in good health, CMV-negative, and a related stem cell transplant donor. Sequenced: PBMCs. The chain's CDR3 is CASSHGQGGSYEQYF. CDR3 nucleotide sequence: TGTGCCAGCAGCCATGGACAGGGTGGTAGCTACGAGCAGTACTTC.